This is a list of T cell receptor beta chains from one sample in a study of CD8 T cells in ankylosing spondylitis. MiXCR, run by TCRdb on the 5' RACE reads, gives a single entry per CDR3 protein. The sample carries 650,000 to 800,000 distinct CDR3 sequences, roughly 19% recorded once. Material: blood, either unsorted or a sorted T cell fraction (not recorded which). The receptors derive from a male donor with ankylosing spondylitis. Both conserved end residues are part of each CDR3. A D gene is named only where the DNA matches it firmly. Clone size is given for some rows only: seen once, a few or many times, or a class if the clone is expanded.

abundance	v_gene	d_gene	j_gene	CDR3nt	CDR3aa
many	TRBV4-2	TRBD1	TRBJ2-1	TGTGCCAGCAGCCAAGGGGACAGCTCCTACAATGAGCAGTTCTTC	CASSQGDSSYNEQFF
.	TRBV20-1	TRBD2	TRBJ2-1	TGCAGTGCTCCTAGCGGGAGGGCCCTCAATGAGCAGTTCTTC	CSAPSGRALNEQFF
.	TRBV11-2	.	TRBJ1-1	TGTGCCAGCAGCTTAGATTACAGGTCGAACACTGAAGCTTTCTTT	CASSLDYRSNTEAFF
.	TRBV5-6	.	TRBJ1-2	TGTGCCAGCAGCTTGTTGCTGGCGCCTAACTATGGCTACACCTTC	CASSLLLAPNYGYTF
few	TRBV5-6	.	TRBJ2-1	TGTGCCAGCAGCGTCCCTACCTACAATGAGCAGTTCTTC	CASSVPTYNEQFF
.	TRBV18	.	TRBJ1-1	TGTGCCAGCTCACCAGCGGTTTACAGCATGAACACTGAAGCTTTCTTT	CASSPAVYSMNTEAFF
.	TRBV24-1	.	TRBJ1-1	TGTGCCACCAGTGACAGCCGGGGGGCGGACACTGAAGCTTTCTTT	CATSDSRGADTEAFF
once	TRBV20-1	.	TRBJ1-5	TGCAGTGCTAGAGATGGTCAGGGAAGTGCCCGCAATCAGCCCCAGCATTTT	CSARDGQGSARNQPQHF
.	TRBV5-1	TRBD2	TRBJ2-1	TGCGCCAGCGGACAGGAGCCTAGCGGGGCCTACAATGAGCAGTTCTTC	CASGQEPSGAYNEQFF
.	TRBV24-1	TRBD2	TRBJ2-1	TGTGCCACCAGTGATTTCACTAGCGGTTCCTACAATGAGCAGTTCTTC	CATSDFTSGSYNEQFF
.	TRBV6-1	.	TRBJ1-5	TGTGCCAGCAGTGAAGCCCGACGGGGGTTTCATAGCAATCAGCCCCAGCATTTT	CASSEARRGFHSNQPQHF
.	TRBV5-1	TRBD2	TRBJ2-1	TGCGCCAGCAGCTTTATAGCGGGCGTATCCTACAATGAGCAGTTCTTC	CASSFIAGVSYNEQFF
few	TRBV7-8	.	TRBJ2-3	TGTGCCAGCAGCTTAGCGGAAGGGACTCTAGGTCCCACAGATACGCAGTATTTT	CASSLAEGTLGPTDTQYF
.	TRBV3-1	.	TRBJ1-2	TGTGCCAGCAGCCAACTACGTTATGGCTACACCTTC	CASSQLRYGYTF
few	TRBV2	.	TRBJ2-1	TGTGCCAGCAGGATTCCCTTAGACTTTCGCAATGAGCAGTTCTTC	CASRIPLDFRNEQFF
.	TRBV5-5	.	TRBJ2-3	TGTGCCAGCAGCATTGTCCACGGGGCAGATACGCAGTATTTT	CASSIVHGADTQYF
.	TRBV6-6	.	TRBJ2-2	TGTGCCAGCACCTCAAGGAACGGGGAGCTGTTTTTT	CASTSRNGELFF
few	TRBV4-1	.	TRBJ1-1	TGCGCCAGCAGCCAGGCCCGGTCCTACCGAAAGGACACTGAAGCTTTCTTT	CASSQARSYRKDTEAFF
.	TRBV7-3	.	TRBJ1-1	TGTGCCAGCAGCCGCTTTTGGGACACTGAAGCTTTCTTT	CASSRFWDTEAFF
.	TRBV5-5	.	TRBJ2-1	TGTGCCAGCAGCTTGGTACGAAGCAGTGAGCAGTTCTTC	CASSLVRSSEQFF
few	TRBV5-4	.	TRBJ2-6	TGTGCCAGCAGCTCGGGGCTCGCTGGGAGGACTTCTGGGGCCAACGTCCTGACTTTC	CASSSGLAGRTSGANVLTF
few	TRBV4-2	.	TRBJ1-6	TGTGCCAGCAGCCAAGTCAGGGAGGCTCCCTATAATTCACCCCTCCACTTT	CASSQVREAPYNSPLHF
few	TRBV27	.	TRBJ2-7	TGTGCCAGCAGTCCCGGTTGGTTAAACGAGCAGTACTTC	CASSPGWLNEQYF
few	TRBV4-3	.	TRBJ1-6	TGCGCCAGCAGCCAAGTAGGGGGAGGGGTTAATTCACCCCTCCACTTT	CASSQVGGGVNSPLHF
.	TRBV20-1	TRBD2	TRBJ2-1	TGCAGTGCTAGAGATCTGGGCGGGGGGGCCCTTGAGCAGTTCTTC	CSARDLGGGALEQFF
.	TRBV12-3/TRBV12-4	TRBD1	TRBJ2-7	TGTGCCAGCAGGTCGACAGGGGCCTACGAGCAGTACTTC	CASRSTGAYEQYF
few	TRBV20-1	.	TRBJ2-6	TGCAGTGCTAGAGATCCCTCTGGGGCCAACGTCCTGACTTTC	CSARDPSGANVLTF
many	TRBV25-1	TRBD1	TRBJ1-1	TGTGCCAGCAGTGAAATCGGGACAGGGTCTGAAGCTTTCTTT	CASSEIGTGSEAFF
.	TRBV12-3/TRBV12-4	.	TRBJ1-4	TGTGCCAGCAGTCCCCACTCAGGGAGGGGGGAAAAACTGTTTTTT	CASSPHSGRGEKLFF
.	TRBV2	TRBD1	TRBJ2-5	TGTGCCAGCAGTGGACAGGGGCGAGGGGAGACCCAGTACTTC	CASSGQGRGETQYF
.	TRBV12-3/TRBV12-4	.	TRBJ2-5	TGTGCCAGCAGTTTAGCCCCGACGGGGAGGAGGGAGACCCAGTACTTC	CASSLAPTGRRETQYF
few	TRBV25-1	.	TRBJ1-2	TGTGCCAGCAGTGAAGTAGGAGACAGGTCCTATGGCTACACCTTC	CASSEVGDRSYGYTF
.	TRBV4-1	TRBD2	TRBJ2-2	TGCGCCAGCAGCCATACTAGCGGGGGGGCCCTAGGCGGGGAGCTGTTTTTT	CASSHTSGGALGGELFF
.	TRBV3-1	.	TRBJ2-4	TGTGCCAGCAGCCAATCACGCCAGCAAGCCAAAAACATTCAGTACTTC	CASSQSRQQAKNIQYF
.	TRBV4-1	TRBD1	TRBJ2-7	TGCGCCAGCAGCTTTGGGACAGAGCTCTCCTACGAGCAGTACTTC	CASSFGTELSYEQYF
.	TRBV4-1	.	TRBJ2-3	TGCGCCAGCAGCCAAGATGGAGCGGCCGTGGAAACGCAGTATTTT	CASSQDGAAVETQYF
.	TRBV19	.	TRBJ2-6	TGTGCCAGTACTAGAGCATGGCTGGATGGGGCCAACGTCCTGACTTTC	CASTRAWLDGANVLTF